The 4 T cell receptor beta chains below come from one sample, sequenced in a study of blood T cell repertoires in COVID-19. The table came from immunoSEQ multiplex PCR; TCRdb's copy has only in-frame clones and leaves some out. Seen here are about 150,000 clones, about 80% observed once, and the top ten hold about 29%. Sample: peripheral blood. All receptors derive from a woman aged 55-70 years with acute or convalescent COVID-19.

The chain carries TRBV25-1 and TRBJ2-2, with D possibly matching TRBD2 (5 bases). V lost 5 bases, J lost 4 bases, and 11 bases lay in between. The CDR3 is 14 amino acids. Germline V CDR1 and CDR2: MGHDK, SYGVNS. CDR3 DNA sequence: TGTGCCAGCAGTTTGACGGGGTTCACCGGGGAGCTGTTTTTT. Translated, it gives CASSLTGFTGELFF.

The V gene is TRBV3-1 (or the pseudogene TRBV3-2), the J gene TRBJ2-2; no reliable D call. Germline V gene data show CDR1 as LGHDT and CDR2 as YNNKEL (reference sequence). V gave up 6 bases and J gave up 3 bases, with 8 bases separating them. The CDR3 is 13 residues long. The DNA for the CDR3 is TGTGCCAGCAGGGCTCCTTACACCGGGGAGCTGTTTTTT. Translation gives CASRAPYTGELFF.

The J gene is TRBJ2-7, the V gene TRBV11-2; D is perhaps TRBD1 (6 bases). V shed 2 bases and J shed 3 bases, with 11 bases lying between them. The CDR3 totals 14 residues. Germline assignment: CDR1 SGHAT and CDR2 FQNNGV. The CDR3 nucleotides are TGTGCCAGCAGCTTAACCAGGGGCCTCTACGAGCAGTACTTC. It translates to CASSLTRGLYEQYF. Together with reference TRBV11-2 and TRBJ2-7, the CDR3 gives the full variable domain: EAGVAQSPRYKIIEKRQSVAFWCNPISGHATLYWYQQILGQGPKLLIQFQNNGVVDDSQLPKDRFSAERLKGVDSTLKIQPAKLEDSAVYLCASSLTRGLYEQYFGPGTRLTVT.

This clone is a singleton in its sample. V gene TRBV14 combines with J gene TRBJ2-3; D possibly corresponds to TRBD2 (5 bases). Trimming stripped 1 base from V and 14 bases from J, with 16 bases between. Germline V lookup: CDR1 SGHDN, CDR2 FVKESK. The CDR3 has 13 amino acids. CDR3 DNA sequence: TGTGCCAGCAGCCAAGTGGTCAGAGGGAACCCGTATTTT. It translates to CASSQVVRGNPYF.